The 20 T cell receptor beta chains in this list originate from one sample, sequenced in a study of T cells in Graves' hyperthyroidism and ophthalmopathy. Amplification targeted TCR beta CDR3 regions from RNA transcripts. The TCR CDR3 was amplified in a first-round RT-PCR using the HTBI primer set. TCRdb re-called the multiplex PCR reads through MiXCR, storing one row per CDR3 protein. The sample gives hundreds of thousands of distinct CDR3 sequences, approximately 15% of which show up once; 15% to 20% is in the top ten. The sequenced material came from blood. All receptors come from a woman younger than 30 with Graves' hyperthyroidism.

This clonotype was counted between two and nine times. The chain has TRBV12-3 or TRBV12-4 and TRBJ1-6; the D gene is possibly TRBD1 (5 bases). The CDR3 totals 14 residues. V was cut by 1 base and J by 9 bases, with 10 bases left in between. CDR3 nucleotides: TGTGCCAGCAGTTTAGGGGGGGTAGGTTCACCCCTCCACTTT. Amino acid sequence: CASSLGGVGSPLHF.

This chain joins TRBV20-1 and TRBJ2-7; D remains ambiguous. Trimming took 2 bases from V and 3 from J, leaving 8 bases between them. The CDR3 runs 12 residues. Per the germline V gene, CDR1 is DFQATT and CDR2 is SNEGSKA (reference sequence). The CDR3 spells CSARPPNYEQYF. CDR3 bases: TGCAGTGCTAGACCACCCAACTACGAGCAGTACTTC.

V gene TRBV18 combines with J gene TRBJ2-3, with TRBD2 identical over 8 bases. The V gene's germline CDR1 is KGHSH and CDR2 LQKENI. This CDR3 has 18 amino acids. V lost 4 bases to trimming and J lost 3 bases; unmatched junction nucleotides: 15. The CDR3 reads CASSLLAEKVMMTDTQYF. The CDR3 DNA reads TGTGCCAGCTCACTACTAGCGGAGAAAGTAATGATGACAGATACGCAGTATTTT.

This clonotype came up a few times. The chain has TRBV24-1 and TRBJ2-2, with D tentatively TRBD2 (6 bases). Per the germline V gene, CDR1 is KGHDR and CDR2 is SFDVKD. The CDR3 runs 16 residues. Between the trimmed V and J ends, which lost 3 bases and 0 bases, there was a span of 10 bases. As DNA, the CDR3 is TGTGCCACCAGTGATCGTCTAGCGCCGAACACCGGGGAGCTGTTTTTT. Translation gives CATSDRLAPNTGELFF.

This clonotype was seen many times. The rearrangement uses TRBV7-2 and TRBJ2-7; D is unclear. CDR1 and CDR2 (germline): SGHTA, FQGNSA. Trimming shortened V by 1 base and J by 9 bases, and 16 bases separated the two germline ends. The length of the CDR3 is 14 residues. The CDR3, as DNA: TGTGCCAGCAGCTTAGGGTTCCTGAAGGACGGGCAGTACTTC. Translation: CASSLGFLKDGQYF. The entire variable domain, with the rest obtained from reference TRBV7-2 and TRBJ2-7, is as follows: GAGVSQSPSNKVTEKGKDVELRCDPISGHTALYWYRQSLGQGLEFLIYFQGNSAPDKSGLPSDRFSAERTGGSVSTLTIQRTQQEDSAVYLCASSLGFLKDGQYFGPGTRLTVT.

Written as DNA, the CDR3 is TGTGCCAGCTCACCCCAGGGTACTGGAGGCGACATTCAGTACTTC. It translates to CASSPQGTGGDIQYF. V is TRBV18 and J is TRBJ2-4; either TRBD1 or TRBD2 may supply D (5 bases each). This CDR3 spans 15 amino acids. The germline CDR1 and CDR2 sequences are KGHSH and LQKENI. Trimming took 3 bases from V and 8 from J, leaving 17 bases between them.

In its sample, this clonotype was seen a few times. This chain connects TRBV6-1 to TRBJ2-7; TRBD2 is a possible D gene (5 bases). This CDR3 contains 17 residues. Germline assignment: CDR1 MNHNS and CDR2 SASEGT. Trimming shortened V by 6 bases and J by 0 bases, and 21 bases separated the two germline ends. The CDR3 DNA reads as TGTGCCAGCAGCCAATTGACGGCGGGCGGAAGCTCCTACGAGCAGTACTTC. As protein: CASSQLTAGGSSYEQYF.

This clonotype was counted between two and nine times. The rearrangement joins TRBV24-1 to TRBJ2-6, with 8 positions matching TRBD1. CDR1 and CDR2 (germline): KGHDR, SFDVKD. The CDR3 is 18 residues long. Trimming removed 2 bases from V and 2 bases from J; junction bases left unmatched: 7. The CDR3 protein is CATSDSLGQGTGANVLTF. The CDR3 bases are TGTGCCACCAGTGATTCCCTCGGACAGGGAACTGGGGCCAACGTCCTGACTTTC.

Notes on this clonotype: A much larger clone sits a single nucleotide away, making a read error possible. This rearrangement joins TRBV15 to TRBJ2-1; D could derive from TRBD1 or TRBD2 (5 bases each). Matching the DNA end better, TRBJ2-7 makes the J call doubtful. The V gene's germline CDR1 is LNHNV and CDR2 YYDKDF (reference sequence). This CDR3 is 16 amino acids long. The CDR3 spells CATSRESVGPYNEQYF. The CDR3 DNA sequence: TGTGCCACCAGCAGAGAATCCGTGGGACCCTACAATGAGCAGTACTTC.

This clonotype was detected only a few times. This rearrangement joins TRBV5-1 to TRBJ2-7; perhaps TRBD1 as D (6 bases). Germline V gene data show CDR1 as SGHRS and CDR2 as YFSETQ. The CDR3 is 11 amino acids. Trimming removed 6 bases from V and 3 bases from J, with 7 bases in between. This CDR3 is CASNRDYEQYF. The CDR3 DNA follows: TGCGCCAGCAACAGGGACTACGAGCAGTACTTC.

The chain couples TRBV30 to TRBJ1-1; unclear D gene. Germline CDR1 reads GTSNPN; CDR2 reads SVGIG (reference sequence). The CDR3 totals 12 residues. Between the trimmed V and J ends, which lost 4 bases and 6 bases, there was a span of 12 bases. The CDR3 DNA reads TGTGCCTGGAACGGCCCCGGGGCTGAAGCTTTCTTT. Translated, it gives CAWNGPGAEAFF.

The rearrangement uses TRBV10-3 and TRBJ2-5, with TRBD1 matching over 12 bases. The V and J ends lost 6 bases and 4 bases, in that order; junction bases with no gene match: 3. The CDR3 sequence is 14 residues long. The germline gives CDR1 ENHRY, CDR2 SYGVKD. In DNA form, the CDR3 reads TGTGCCATCAGGGGACAGGGGGCAGGAGAGACCCAGTACTTC. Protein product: CAIRGQGAGETQYF.

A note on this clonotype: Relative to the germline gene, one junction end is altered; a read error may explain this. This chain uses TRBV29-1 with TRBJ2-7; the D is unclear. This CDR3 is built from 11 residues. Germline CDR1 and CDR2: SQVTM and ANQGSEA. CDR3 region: CSVEEVGEQYF. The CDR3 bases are TGCAGCGTGGAAGAGGTGGGTGAGCAGTACTTC.

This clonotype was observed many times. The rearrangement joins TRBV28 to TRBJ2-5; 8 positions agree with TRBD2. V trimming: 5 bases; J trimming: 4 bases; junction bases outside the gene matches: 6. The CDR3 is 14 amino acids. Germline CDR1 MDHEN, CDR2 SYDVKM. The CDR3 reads CASSPSLAGETQYF. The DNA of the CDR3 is TGTGCCAGCAGTCCGTCCCTAGCGGGAGAGACCCAGTACTTC.

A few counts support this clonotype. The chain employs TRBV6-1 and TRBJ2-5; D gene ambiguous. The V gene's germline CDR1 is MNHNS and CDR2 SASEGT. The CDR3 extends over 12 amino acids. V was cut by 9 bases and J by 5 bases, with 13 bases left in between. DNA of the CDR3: TGTGCCAGGGACGAGCGCAGCGAGACCCAGTACTTC. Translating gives CARDERSETQYF.

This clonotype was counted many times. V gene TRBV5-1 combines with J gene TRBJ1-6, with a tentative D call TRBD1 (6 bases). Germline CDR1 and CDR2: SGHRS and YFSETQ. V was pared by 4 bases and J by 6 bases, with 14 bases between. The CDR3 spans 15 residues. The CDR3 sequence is CASSESQGPNSPLHF. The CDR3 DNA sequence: TGCGCCAGCAGCGAGTCGCAGGGGCCTAATTCACCCCTCCACTTT.

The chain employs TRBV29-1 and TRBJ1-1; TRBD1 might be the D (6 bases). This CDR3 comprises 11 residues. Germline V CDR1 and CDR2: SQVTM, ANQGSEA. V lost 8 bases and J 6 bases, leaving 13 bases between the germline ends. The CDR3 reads CSPEGDPEAFF. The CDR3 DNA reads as TGCAGCCCCGAGGGGGACCCTGAAGCTTTCTTT.

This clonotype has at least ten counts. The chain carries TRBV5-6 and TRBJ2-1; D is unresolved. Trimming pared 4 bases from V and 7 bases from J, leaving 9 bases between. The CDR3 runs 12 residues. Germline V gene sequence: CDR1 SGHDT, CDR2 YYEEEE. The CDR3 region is CASSPLHNEQFF. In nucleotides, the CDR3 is TGTGCCAGCAGCCCCCTTCATAATGAGCAGTTCTTC.

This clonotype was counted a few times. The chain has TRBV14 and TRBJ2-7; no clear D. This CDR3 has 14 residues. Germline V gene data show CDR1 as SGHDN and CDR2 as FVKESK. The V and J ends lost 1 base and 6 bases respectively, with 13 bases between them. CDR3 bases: TGTGCCAGCAGCCAAGGGTACCCGCCCGCCGAGCAGTACTTC. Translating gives CASSQGYPPAEQYF.

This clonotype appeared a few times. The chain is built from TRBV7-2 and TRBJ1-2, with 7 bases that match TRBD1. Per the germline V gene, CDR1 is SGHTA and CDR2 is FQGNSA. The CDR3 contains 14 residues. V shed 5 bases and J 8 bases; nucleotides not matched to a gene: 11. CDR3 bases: TGTGCCAGCAGCGTGGGGGGGCAGGGGGGCGGCTACACCTTC. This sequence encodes CASSVGGQGGGYTF.